These 26 T cell receptor beta chains were sequenced from one sample in a study of cytomegalovirus exposure and HLA in healthy donors. The PCR had 60 Vbeta and 13 Jbeta primers. The repertoire was sequenced with immunoSEQ multiplex PCR; TCRdb's copy has only in-frame clones and lacks some. The sample records about 130,000 clones, about 85% being singletons. The sample was PBMCs. Receptors originate from a woman under 40 in good health and CMV-seropositive.

The V gene is TRBV27, the J gene TRBJ2-3; D remains unclear. Germline lookup yields CDR1 MNHEY and CDR2 SMNVEV (reference sequence). This CDR3 has 12 residues. V lost 5 bases and J 3 bases, leaving 6 bases between the germline ends. The DNA for the CDR3 is TGTGCCAGCAGTGGTCAGACAGATACGCAGTATTTT. As protein: CASSGQTDTQYF.

The gene calls are TRBV11-2 and TRBJ2-7, with D tentatively TRBD1 (6 bases). Germline CDR1 reads SGHAT; CDR2 reads FQNNGV. This CDR3 is 12 amino acids long. With 4 bases removed from V and 3 bases from J, the gap between germline ends came to 7 bases. The CDR3 nucleotides are TGTGCCAGCAGCTCACAGGGCTACGAGCAGTACTTC. It yields the protein CASSSQGYEQYF.

The rearrangement joins TRBV11-2 to TRBJ2-1, with TRBD2 matching over 15 bases. V lost 3 bases and J lost 4; bases outside the gene matches: 10. The CDR3 runs 19 residues. Germline loops: CDR1 SGHAT, CDR2 FQNNGV. The CDR3 loop is CASSFWTSGGGRMYNEQFF. The CDR3 DNA is TGTGCCAGCAGCTTCTGGACTAGCGGGGGGGGTAGAATGTACAATGAGCAGTTCTTC. Full variable domain (missing parts from reference TRBV11-2 and TRBJ2-1): EAGVAQSPRYKIIEKRQSVAFWCNPISGHATLYWYQQILGQGPKLLIQFQNNGVVDDSQLPKDRFSAERLKGVDSTLKIQPAKLEDSAVYLCASSFWTSGGGRMYNEQFFGPGTRLTVL.

This chain uses TRBV28 with TRBJ1-2, with TRBD1 matching over 9 bases. With 5 bases clipped from V and 5 bases from J, the junction kept 6 bases outside the gene matches. Germline V lookup: CDR1 MDHEN, CDR2 SYDVKM. CDR3 size: 14 residues. The CDR3 DNA follows: TGTGCCAGCAGTCCCCGGGGACAGGGTTATGGCTACACCTTC. Translating it yields CASSPRGQGYGYTF.

The rearrangement joins TRBV2 to TRBJ1-2; D is uncertain. Trimming shortened V by 3 bases and J by 4 bases, and 12 bases separated the two germline ends. Germline loops: CDR1 SNHLY, CDR2 FYNNEI. This CDR3 spans 14 amino acids. CDR3 in amino acids: CASSDPGLLYGYTF. The CDR3 nucleotides read TGTGCCAGCAGTGATCCCGGACTCCTCTATGGCTACACCTTC. The full variable domain, in which reference TRBV2 and TRBJ1-2 provide the parts outside the CDR3, is EPEVTQTPSHQVTQMGQEVILRCVPISNHLYFYWYRQILGQKVEFLVSFYNNEISEKSEIFDDQFSVERPDGSNFTLKIRSTKLEDSAMYFCASSDPGLLYGYTFGSGTRLTVV.

For the CDR3, the DNA is TGTGCCAGCAGCTTAAGGCCGGGGGATACGCAGTATTTT. This gives the protein CASSLRPGDTQYF. The gene calls are TRBV11-1 and TRBJ2-3, with D maybe TRBD2 (5 bases). V lost 2 bases and J 6 bases, leaving 9 bases between the germline ends. The CDR3 has 13 amino acids. The germline V gene encodes CDR1 SGHAT and CDR2 FQDESV (reference sequence).

This rearrangement joins TRBV19 to TRBJ2-3; 11 bases align to TRBD2. CDR1 is LNHDA and CDR2 is SQIVND in the germline V gene (reference sequence). The J segment lost 2 bases and the V segment lost 6 bases, leaving 4 bases of the junction unmatched. The CDR3 has 15 residues. CDR3 in amino acids: CASSSLAGVTDTQYF. The CDR3 bases are TGTGCCAGTAGCTCACTAGCGGGGGTCACAGATACGCAGTATTTT.

The V gene is TRBV20-1, the J gene TRBJ2-1; D call uncertain. Germline CDR1 and CDR2: DFQATT and SNEGSKA (reference sequence). V lost 6 bases and J 10 bases, leaving 10 bases between the germline ends. This CDR3 is built from 10 residues. As DNA, the CDR3 is TGCAGTGCCCCAACTGTAGAGCAGTTCTTC. The encoded protein is CSAPTVEQFF.

This clone occurred a few times. The chain couples TRBV28 to TRBJ1-3; D is possibly TRBD1 (6 bases). Per the germline V gene, CDR1 is MDHEN and CDR2 is SYDVKM. The CDR3 is made up of 15 amino acids. V was pared by 5 bases and J by 7 bases, with 18 bases between. The chain's CDR3 is CASSPPTGLTNTIYF. DNA of the CDR3: TGTGCCAGCAGTCCCCCGACAGGTCTTACGAACACCATATATTTT.

The gene calls are TRBV28 and TRBJ2-3; no reliable D call. CDR1 and CDR2 from the germline V gene are MDHEN and SYDVKM. Deletions cut 5 bases from V and 2 bases from J, with 2 bases between. The CDR3 extends over 11 amino acids. CDR3 loop: CASSLTDTQYF. Here the CDR3 DNA reads TGTGCCAGCAGTCTCACAGATACGCAGTATTTT.

The chain links TRBV28 to TRBJ2-1; 9 nucleotides align to TRBD2. Germline-derived CDR1 and CDR2 are MDHEN and SYDVKM. V shed 6 bases and J 2 bases; nucleotides not matched to a gene: 8. The CDR3 consists of 16 residues. The CDR3 sequence: CASSTVGLATYNEQFF. DNA for the CDR3: TGTGCCAGCAGCACTGTCGGACTAGCGACCTACAATGAGCAGTTCTTC.

The CDR3 sequence: CASSSTGFRETQYF. CDR3 in DNA: TGCGCCAGCAGTAGCACAGGGTTTCGGGAGACCCAGTACTTC. The V call is TRBV5-1, the J call TRBJ2-5; D perhaps matches TRBD1 (6 bases). The germline V gene has CDR1 SGHRS and CDR2 YFSETQ. V was cut by 5 bases and J by 5 bases, with 16 bases left in between. This CDR3 has 14 residues.

In its sample, this clone was seen once. This rearrangement joins TRBV7-8 to TRBJ1-6; 7 nucleotides agree with TRBD1. Looked up from germline, CDR1 is SGHVS and CDR2 is FQNEAQ. The CDR3 runs 14 residues. Unmatched junction bases numbered 6, after V lost 5 bases and J lost 8 bases. This chain's CDR3 is CASSRGTVDSPLHF. The DNA for the CDR3 is TGTGCCAGCAGCCGCGGGACAGTCGATTCACCCCTCCACTTT.

The chain carries TRBV7-9 and TRBJ1-2; 8 bases map to TRBD1. Germline V gene sequence: CDR1 SEHNR, CDR2 FQNEAQ (reference sequence). Losses at the gene ends were 4 bases for V and 7 bases for J; bases not matched to a gene: 14. CDR3 size: 16 residues. This CDR3 reads CASSSYTPAGGSGYTF. CDR3 nucleotides: TGTGCCAGCAGCTCGTACACGCCCGCAGGGGGCTCTGGCTACACCTTC. Full variable domain (rest looked up from reference TRBV7-9 and TRBJ1-2): DTGVSQNPRHKITKRGQNVTFRCDPISEHNRLYWYRQTLGQGPEFLTYFQNEAQLEKSRLLSDRFSAERPKGSFSTLEIQRTEQGDSAMYLCASSSYTPAGGSGYTFGSGTRLTVV.

The chain links TRBV5-6 to TRBJ1-5; TRBD1 is a possible D gene (5 bases). V gave up 2 bases and J gave up 5 bases, with 5 bases separating them. The length of the CDR3 is 12 residues. Looked up from germline, CDR1 is SGHDT and CDR2 is YYEEEE. As DNA, the CDR3 is TGTGCCAGCAGCTTACAGGATCAGCCCCAGCATTTT. Protein: CASSLQDQPQHF.

This clone was observed once. The chain joins TRBV7-9 to TRBJ1-3; a weak D match, TRBD1 (5 bases). In germline, CDR1 is SEHNR, CDR2 FQNEAQ (reference sequence). V was pared by 3 bases and J by 5 bases, with 20 bases between. The CDR3 runs 17 residues. Here the CDR3 reads CASSFGEGAGRRNTIYF. In nucleotides, the CDR3 is TGTGCCAGCAGCTTTGGGGAAGGGGCAGGGCGCAGAAACACCATATATTTT.

The V and J genes are TRBV6-1 and TRBJ2-2, with TRBD2 matching over 9 bases. Germline V gene data show CDR1 as MNHNS and CDR2 as SASEGT. The CDR3 covers 15 residues. V gave up 4 bases and J gave up 3 bases; unmatched junction bases: 3. The CDR3 sequence is CASSGLAGYTGELFF. The CDR3 DNA follows: TGTGCCAGCAGTGGTCTAGCGGGGTACACCGGGGAGCTGTTTTTT.

The chain carries TRBV5-6 and TRBJ2-2, with TRBD2 matching 10 bases. The CDR3 spans 17 residues. The V gene end was trimmed by 4 bases and the J gene end by 2 bases; junction bases not matched to a gene: 8. CDR1 and CDR2 from the germline V gene are SGHDT and YYEEEE. CDR3 sequence reads: CASSLLGLAVNTGELFF. In DNA, the CDR3 is TGTGCCAGCAGCCTCTTAGGACTAGCGGTTAACACCGGGGAGCTGTTTTTT.

This clone was counted once. A junction end diverges from the germline sequence, so it may reflect a read error. The rearrangement uses TRBV7-9 and TRBJ1-6; D not certain. CDR3 length equals 12 residues. Germline CDR1 reads SEHNR; CDR2 reads FQNEAQ (reference sequence). The CDR3 reads CSSSYTNSPLHF. As DNA, the CDR3 is TGTTCCAGCAGCTACACTAATTCACCCCTCCACTTT. Full variable domain (remainder filled in from reference TRBV7-9 and TRBJ1-6): DTGVSQNPRHKITKRGQNVTFRCDPISEHNRLYWYRQTLGQGPEFLTYFQNEAQLEKSRLLSDRFSAERPKGSFSTLEIQRTEQGDSAMYLCSSSYTNSPLHFGNGTRLTVT.

This clone came up a few times. The chain employs TRBV6-5 and TRBJ1-4; no clear D. Germline V lookup: CDR1 MNHEY, CDR2 SVGAGI. V lost 6 bases and J lost 0, with 8 bases in between. The CDR3 totals 14 residues. The CDR3 DNA reads TGTGCCAGCAGATACAGCGCAACTAATGAAAAACTGTTTTTT. It translates to CASRYSATNEKLFF.

The V call is TRBV28, the J call TRBJ1-1; no firm D call. Germline V gene sequence: CDR1 MDHEN, CDR2 SYDVKM. The CDR3 sequence is 13 residues long. The V gene lost 2 bases and the J gene lost 4 bases, with 8 bases spanning the gap. CDR3 bases: TGTGCCAGCAGTTTAGGTGGGAGCACTGAAGCTTTCTTT. Protein sequence: CASSLGGSTEAFF. Variable domain in full (rest from reference TRBV28 and TRBJ1-1): DVKVTQSSRYLVKRTGEKVFLECVQDMDHENMFWYRQDPGLGLRLIYFSYDVKMKEKGDIPEGYSVSREKKERFSLILESASTNQTSMYLCASSLGGSTEAFFGQGTRLTVV.

The chain is built from TRBV18 and TRBJ1-3; 7 nucleotides agree with TRBD1. The V segment lost 2 bases and the J segment 0 bases; nucleotides outside the gene matches: 4. The CDR3 is made up of 16 amino acids. Germline loops: CDR1 KGHSH, CDR2 LQKENI. The CDR3 nucleotides are TGTGCCAGCTCACCAGGACAGGCGATCTCTGGAAACACCATATATTTT. It codes for CASSPGQAISGNTIYF.

This chain connects TRBV6-1 to TRBJ2-5, with D hard to call. This CDR3 contains 14 residues. CDR1 and CDR2 from the germline V gene are MNHNS and SASEGT. V lost 6 bases and J lost 2, with 13 bases in between. CDR3 sequence reads: CASSYGSPQETQYF. In nucleotides, the CDR3 is TGTGCCAGCAGCTACGGTTCGCCGCAAGAGACCCAGTACTTC.

This clone was seen a handful of times. This sequence joins TRBV5-1 and TRBJ2-5, with a possible D match to TRBD1 (6 bases). Germline CDR1 reads SGHRS; CDR2 reads YFSETQ. V gave up 0 bases and J gave up 2 bases, with 14 bases separating them. This CDR3 comprises 16 residues. In nucleotides, the CDR3 is TGCGCCAGCAGCTTGGTCAGGGGAAGGGAGCAAGAGACCCAGTACTTC. The encoded protein is CASSLVRGREQETQYF.

The chain joins TRBV2 to TRBJ2-7, with 12 nucleotides matching TRBD2. CDR1 and CDR2 (germline): SNHLY, FYNNEI. The trim removed 4 bases at V and 3 bases at J, leaving 7 bases unmatched. The CDR3 has 16 residues. In DNA, the CDR3 is TGTGCCAGCAGTGTGACTAGCGGGAGCGCTGGCTACGAGCAGTACTTC. Its protein product is CASSVTSGSAGYEQYF.

This chain links TRBV7-8 with TRBJ2-1, with D perhaps matching TRBD2 (6 bases). Trimming stripped 2 bases from V and 5 bases from J, with 13 bases between. Germline V lookup: CDR1 SGHVS, CDR2 FQNEAQ. This CDR3 spans 15 amino acids. The CDR3 protein is CASSLWRGFDNEQFF. The CDR3 DNA is TGTGCCAGCAGCTTATGGCGGGGCTTTGACAATGAGCAGTTCTTC.